Listed below are T cell receptor beta chains from one sample, sequenced in a study of shared clonotypes between healthy human individuals. Clones were sequenced by immunoSEQ multiplex PCR, and TCRdb holds only the in-frame ones, with some missing. The sample consists of some 1,400,000 clones, over 95% of them appearing once. Sequences were obtained from naive CD4+ T cells sorted from blood. These receptors all come from a man aged 25 to 40 in good health. Both conserved end residues are part of each CDR3. Each record gives: V gene, J gene, CDR3 protein.

TRBV7-2	TRBJ2-7	CASSAGLHYYEQYF
TRBV7-3	TRBJ2-1	CASSYGQSYNEQFF
TRBV4-1	TRBJ1-1	CASSIGRAQNTEAFF
TRBV19	TRBJ2-3	CASSILGPTINTDTQYF
TRBV7-9	TRBJ2-1	CASSSSMGVHNEQFF
TRBV19	TRBJ1-4	CASSITGTNEKLFF
TRBV7-9	TRBJ2-2	CASSQGGQLTGELFF
TRBV7-9	TRBJ2-7	CASSTTEGPFYEQYF
TRBV2	TRBJ2-2	CASSEALPQGRLFF
TRBV6-5	TRBJ1-1	CASSYRVGMNTEAFF
TRBV12-1	TRBJ2-5	CASRSVLPRVETQYF
TRBV14	TRBJ1-3	CASSQGTGISGNTIYF
TRBV7-2	TRBJ2-7	CASSLVVGYEQYF
TRBV9	TRBJ2-5	CASSVFEGVQETQYF
TRBV5-8	TRBJ2-3	CASSLARRDTQYF